The 27 T cell receptor beta chains below all came from one sample that was sequenced in a study of tumor and adjacent non-tumor tissue in lung cancer. A modified ARM-PCR protocol with three rounds of nested PCR amplified TCRbeta. TCRdb itself ran the multiplex PCR reads through MiXCR, one entry per CDR3 protein. The sample includes more than 75,000 distinct CDR3 sequences, around 70% of them seen just once. The template was RNA from unsorted bulk tissue. The material sequenced was lung tumor tissue. The source of these receptors is a woman aged 70 to 79 with non-small cell lung cancer.

As concerns this clonotype: This may stem from a read error, because a much larger clone lies one nucleotide away. Here the CDR3 DNA reads TGTGCCAGCAGCCCGGCGTGGCAGTGGAGCACTGAAGCTTTCTTT. Translated: CASSPAWQWSTEAFF. The chain combines TRBV28 with TRBJ1-1, with D hard to call. With 6 bases removed from V and 4 bases from J, the gap between germline ends came to 18 bases. Germline V CDR1 and CDR2: MDHEN, SYDVKM. The CDR3 extends over 15 amino acids. Full variable domain (missing parts from reference TRBV28 and TRBJ1-1): DVKVTQSSRYLVKRTGEKVFLECVQDMDHENMFWYRQDPGLGLRLIYFSYDVKMKEKGDIPEGYSVSREKKERFSLILESASTNQTSMYLCASSPAWQWSTEAFFGQGTRLTVV.

Concerning this clonotype itself: Its ends do not fully match the called genes, so a read error is possible. The chain combines TRBV6-9 with TRBJ2-7, with D maybe TRBD2 (5 bases). The CDR3 is made up of 12 amino acids. Germline V lookup: CDR1 MNHGY, CDR2 SVAAGI. CDR3 in amino acids: CTSSYMSGEQYF. CDR3 coding DNA: TGTACCAGCAGTTATATGAGCGGCGAGCAGTACTTT.

A single count supports this clonotype. CDR3 in amino acids: CVSSRSGVGYGYTF. The CDR3, as DNA: TGTGTCAGTAGTCGTTCGGGAGTTGGCTATGGCTACACCTTC. The rearrangement links TRBV11-1 to TRBJ1-2; D gene ambiguous. This CDR3 has 14 residues. Germline loops: CDR1 SGHAT, CDR2 FQDESV (reference sequence).

About this clonotype: The conserved final phenylalanine or tryptophan is absent from the CDR3, which likely points to a read error. The chain uses TRBV12-3 or TRBV12-4 and TRBJ2-1; 7 nucleotides align to TRBD2. The CDR3 is 16 amino acids. The CDR3 coding sequence is TGTACCGGCAGTCTCCGTGGCGGGAGCGATTACAATGAGCAGTTCCTC. This encodes CTGSLRGGSDYNEQFL.

Of note for this clonotype: This may come from a read error, since a much larger clone is one base off. CDR3 sequence reads: CVSSSNPGASYNEQFF. The CDR3 nucleotides are TGCGTCAGCAGCTCTAACCCAGGGGCCTCCTACAATGAGCAGTTCTTC. The V gene is TRBV5-1, the J gene TRBJ2-1; D might be TRBD1 (6 bases). The CDR3 extends over 16 amino acids. CDR1 and CDR2 (germline): SGHRS, YFSETQ.

This clonotype was picked up one time. V usage is TRBV5-1 and J usage is TRBJ1-1, with 10 bases identical to TRBD1. Germline V lookup: CDR1 SGHRS, CDR2 YFSETQ. The V gene end was trimmed by 0 bases and the J gene end by 5 bases; junction bases not matched to a gene: 13. The CDR3 totals 18 residues. This CDR3 is CASSLVSGQGIRDTEAFF. Here the CDR3 DNA reads TGCGCCAGCAGCTTGGTGTCGGGACAGGGGATCAGGGATACTGAAGCTTTCTTT.

Remarks on this clonotype: The junction differs from germline at one of its ends, possibly a read error. The chain employs TRBV29-1 and TRBJ2-2; 10 nucleotides line up with TRBD1. Germline lookup yields CDR1 SQVTM and CDR2 ANQGSEA. This CDR3 spans 16 amino acids. The CDR3 protein is CSAKNRDRGNSGKLFF. DNA of the CDR3: TGCAGCGCAAAAAACCGGGACAGGGGAAATTCCGGGAAGCTGTTTTTC.

This clonotype was seen a few times. Germline is not matched at one junction end, which may reflect a read error. The chain combines TRBV28 with TRBJ1-6, with D maybe TRBD1 (6 bases). CDR1 and CDR2 from the germline V gene are MDHEN and SYDVKM. The CDR3 length is 12 residues. CDR3 bases: TGTGTCAGCACACAGGGTCGTAGGTCCCTCCACTTT. This translates into CVSTQGRRSLHF.

In the case of this clonotype: The conserved phenylalanine or tryptophan is not found at the CDR3 terminus, so this likely reflects a read error. The gene calls are TRBV6-2 or TRBV6-3 and TRBJ2-7, with D possibly being TRBD1 (5 bases). Germline V gene data show CDR1 as MNHEY and CDR2 as SVGEGT. The CDR3 is made up of 15 amino acids. CDR3 residues: CVSREPGASPYEQYS. As DNA, the CDR3 is TGTGTCAGCAGGGAACCAGGAGCCAGCCCCTACGAGCAGTACTCC.

To note about this clonotype: A junction end diverges from the germline sequence, so it may reflect a read error. The gene calls are TRBV20-1 and TRBJ1-6; possible D gene TRBD1, 6 bases. Germline CDR1 is DFQATT and CDR2 is SNEGSKA (reference sequence). The CDR3 loop spans 20 amino acids. In DNA form, the CDR3 reads TGCAGTGCTAGAGATCAGGCCCTTCGGGGGGCGTTTCCGGATAATACACCCCTCCACTTT. Amino acids: CSARDQALRGAFPDNTPLHF.

V usage is TRBV10-3 and J usage is TRBJ1-6, with no clear D. The CDR3 loop spans 12 amino acids. Germline V CDR1 and CDR2: ENHRY, SYGVKD. Trimming stripped 6 bases from V and 7 bases from J, with 7 bases between. The CDR3 is CAIREANSPLHF. The CDR3 coding sequence is TGTGCCATCAGGGAAGCAAATTCACCCCTCCACTTT.

This clonotype is judged medium-sized. The chain links TRBV29-1 to TRBJ2-3; 9 nucleotides agree with TRBD2. Trimming cost V 4 bases and J 3 bases; bases outside gene matches: 5. This CDR3 comprises 14 residues. The germline V gene has CDR1 SQVTM and CDR2 ANQGSEA. CDR3 nucleotides: TGCAGCGTTGGGAGTAGCGGGGGAACAGATACGCAGTATTTT. Amino acid sequence: CSVGSSGGTDTQYF.

The rearrangement uses TRBV5-4 and TRBJ2-3; no reliable D call. The germline V gene has CDR1 SGHNT and CDR2 YYREEE (reference sequence). Trimming took 3 bases from V and 4 from J, leaving 9 bases between them. The CDR3 runs to 13 residues. The CDR3 sequence is CASSYMGPDTQYF. The CDR3 bases are TGTGCCAGCAGCTACATGGGCCCAGATACGCAGTATTTT.

The chain uses TRBV20-1 and TRBJ2-2, with D maybe TRBD2 (5 bases). The CDR3 is 13 residues long. Germline CDR1 is DFQATT and CDR2 is SNEGSKA (reference sequence). V shed 7 bases and J shed 5 bases, with 14 bases lying between them. Written as DNA, the CDR3 is TGCAGTGGCCGGGGTATGGAAACCGGGGAGCTGTTTTTT. As protein: CSGRGMETGELFF.

In regard to this clonotype: The junction differs from germline at one of its ends, possibly a read error. The V call is TRBV6-2 or TRBV6-3, the J call TRBJ1-5; TRBD1 agrees at 9 bases. Looked up from germline, CDR1 is MNHEY and CDR2 is SVGEGT. This CDR3 is built from 16 residues. The CDR3 DNA sequence: TGTGCCAGCAGTCACCAAGAAAGGGACAGGGAACAGCCCCGGCATTTT. Its protein is CASSHQERDREQPRHF.

This clonotype showed up just once. At one end, the junction sequence differs from germline, possibly due to a read error. The chain employs TRBV11-1 and TRBJ2-1; D remains unclear. CDR3 length equals 14 residues. Germline loops: CDR1 SGHAT, CDR2 FQDESV (reference sequence). The CDR3 loop is CVSTPGRSYSEQFF. As DNA, the CDR3 is TGTGTCAGCACCCCCGGGCGGTCCTACAGTGAGCAGTTCTTC. The complete variable domain, with remaining parts taken from reference TRBV11-1 and TRBJ2-1, reads EAEVAQSPRYKITEKSQAVAFWCDPISGHATLYWYRQILGQGPELLVQFQDESVVDDSQLPKDRFSAERLKGVDSTLKIQPAELGDSAMYLCVSTPGRSYSEQFFGPGTRLTVL.

The chain is built from TRBV29-1 and TRBJ2-1; D is uncertain. The CDR3 length is 14 residues. Germline loops: CDR1 SQVTM, CDR2 ANQGSEA. CDR3 sequence (DNA): TGCATCTTCGAGCCCGGCTTTACCTACAATGAGCAGTTCTTC. Protein sequence: CIFEPGFTYNEQFF.

Worth noting for this clonotype: One end of the junction fails to match germline, which may point to a read error. The chain employs TRBV29-1 and TRBJ2-3, with D possibly matching TRBD2 (5 bases). CDR1 is SQVTM, CDR2 ANQGSEA, per germline. This CDR3 is built from 16 residues. CDR3 bases: TGTAGCGTTGAAGATCACGGAGAGTATGACACAGATACGCAGTATTTT. It codes for CSVEDHGEYDTDTQYF.

On this clonotype: A read error may produce the germline difference seen at one junction end. The gene calls are TRBV6-5 and TRBJ1-2; D unclear. The CDR3 is 15 residues long. CDR1 MNHEY and CDR2 SVGAGI come from the germline V gene. The CDR3 nucleotides are TGTGCCAGCAGTTACTCGCTGGCGGAAAACTATGGCTGCACCTTC. Its translation is CASSYSLAENYGCTF.

V usage is TRBV21-1 and J usage is TRBJ2-7; TRBD1, the table's D call, was not compared with the DNA. TRBV21-1 is a listed pseudogene. CDR3 length: 16 residues. CDR3 DNA sequence: TGTGCCAGCAGCGCTCAAAGGGGACAGCCCTCAGACGAGCAGTACTTC. Its translation is CASSAQRGQPSDEQYF.

In regard to this clonotype: Germline is not matched at one junction end, which may reflect a read error. V and J are TRBV28 and TRBJ2-2; D uncertain. The CDR3 spans 14 residues. Germline assignment: CDR1 MDHEN and CDR2 SYDVKM. The CDR3 reads CASTLIQNTVELFF. In DNA, the CDR3 is TGTGCCAGCACTTTGATACAGAACACCGTGGAGCTGTTTTTT.

Notes on this clonotype: A read error may be the cause here, since a much bigger clone is one base away. This chain joins TRBV28 and TRBJ2-5; D is perhaps TRBD2 (6 bases). CDR1 MDHEN and CDR2 SYDVKM come from the germline V gene. The CDR3 loop spans 14 amino acids. The CDR3 here is CVSSLAEYQETQYF. For the CDR3, the DNA is TGTGTCAGCAGCTTAGCGGAGTACCAAGAGACCCAGTACTTC.

This clonotype was detected ten times or more. The gene calls are TRBV10-1 and TRBJ1-1; D is ambiguous. The ends were cut back, 0 bases at V and 4 bases at J, with 9 bases in the middle. This CDR3 region has 14 residues. Germline lookup yields CDR1 WNHNN and CDR2 SYGVQD (reference sequence). CDR3 in DNA: TGCGCCAGCAGTGAGTCTGGTGTTGGCACTGAAGCTTTCTTT. As protein: CASSESGVGTEAFF.

This clonotype turned up a few times. As the CDR3 is not closed by the conserved phenylalanine or tryptophan, this likely results from a read error. CDR3 protein: CASGVSRDDQPQHS. As DNA, the CDR3 is TGTGCCAGCGGTGTCTCCAGGGACGATCAGCCCCAGCATTCT. The genes are TRBV6-1 and TRBJ1-5, with a weak D call TRBD1 (5 bases). The CDR3 totals 14 residues. Germline values: CDR1 MNHNS, CDR2 SASEGT. V was clipped by 8 bases and J by 5 bases, with 16 bases between them.

As concerns this clonotype: Germline and junction disagree at one end, which may indicate a read error. The chain couples TRBV10-3 to TRBJ2-2; D is undetermined. Germline V CDR1 and CDR2: ENHRY, SYGVKD. This CDR3 is built from 12 residues. Here the CDR3 DNA reads TGTGCCATCAGACCGAACGCCGGGGAGCTGTTTTTT. It translates to CAIRPNAGELFF.

On this clonotype: At one end, the junction sequence differs from germline, possibly due to a read error. The genes are TRBV5-1 and TRBJ2-7; D is possibly TRBD1 or TRBD2 (5 bases each). Germline assignment: CDR1 SGHRS and CDR2 YFSETQ. The CDR3 covers 13 residues. The CDR3, as DNA: TGCGCCAGCAGCTTCACCGGGACCTACGTGCAGAACTTC. Encoded protein: CASSFTGTYVQNF. Combining the CDR3 with reference TRBV5-1 and TRBJ2-7 gives the whole variable domain KAGVTQTPRYLIKTRGQQVTLSCSPISGHRSVSWYQQTPGQGLQFLFEYFSETQRNKGNFPGRFSGRQFSNSRSEMNVSTLELGDSALYLCASSFTGTYVQNFGPGTRLTVT.

This clonotype appeared a few times. Possible read error: a much larger clone is one base away. The rearrangement links TRBV7-9 to TRBJ1-4; 7 bases are shared with TRBD1. The CDR3 sequence is 13 residues long. Trimming took 8 bases from V and 7 from J; bases not matched to a gene: 7. The germline V gene encodes CDR1 SEHNR and CDR2 FQNEAQ (reference sequence). Here the CDR3 reads CASDYDRAEKLFF. The CDR3 DNA sequence: TGTGCCAGCGACTACGACAGGGCTGAAAAACTGTTTTTT.